Listed below are T cell receptor beta chains from one sample, sequenced in a study of neurological immune-mediated disorders. TCRdb itself ran the 5' RACE reads through MiXCR, one entry per CDR3 protein. The table shows approximately 100,000 distinct CDR3 sequences, with 3% to 4.5% occurring only once. Sequencing was carried out using PBMCs. The origin of the receptors is a woman younger than 35 with multiple sclerosis. Each CDR3 is given with its conserved first and last residue. D genes are given only for firm matches. Expanded clones get a size class; other rows say once, few or many, or leave the size out.

abundance | j_gene | d_gene | v_gene | CDR3aa | CDR3nt
many | TRBJ1-1 | . | TRBV20-1 | CSARETGFAMNTEAFF | TGCAGTGCTAGAGAGACGGGATTTGCAATGAACACTGAAGCTTTCTTT
many | TRBJ1-5 | . | TRBV27 | CASSLYWGNQPQHF | TGTGCCAGCAGTTTATATTGGGGGAATCAGCCCCAGCATTTT
many | TRBJ1-4 | . | TRBV18 | CASSPSPGRGEKLFF | TGTGCCAGCTCACCATCCCCGGGGAGGGGAGAAAAACTGTTTTTT
many | TRBJ2-1 | TRBD2 | TRBV20-1 | CSARDFLAGANEQFF | TGCAGTGCTAGAGATTTTCTTGCGGGAGCGAATGAGCAGTTCTTC
. | TRBJ1-1 | TRBD1 | TRBV11-2 | CASSLPRQGNTEAFF | TGTGCCAGCAGCTTACCAAGACAGGGGAACACTGAAGCTTTCTTT
many | TRBJ1-2 | . | TRBV5-1 | CASSLDGNNYGYTF | TGCGCCAGCAGCTTGGATGGGAACAACTATGGCTACACCTTC
few | TRBJ1-3 | . | TRBV7-6 | CASSPGQSYSGNTIYF | TGTGCCAGCAGCCCCGGGCAGAGTTACTCTGGAAACACCATATATTTT
many | TRBJ2-7 | TRBD2 | TRBV20-1 | CSVWGLAGGSSYEQYF | TGCAGTGTCTGGGGACTAGCGGGAGGCAGCTCCTACGAGCAGTACTTC
few | TRBJ1-1 | . | TRBV6-5 | CASSYSVASNTEAFF | TGTGCCAGCAGTTACTCTGTGGCGTCGAACACTGAAGCTTTCTTT
many | TRBJ2-1 | . | TRBV6-6 | CASSHGGSFSYNEQFF | TGTGCCAGCAGTCACGGGGGTTCTTTCTCCTACAATGAGCAGTTCTTC
many | TRBJ2-5 | . | TRBV5-1 | CASSIGPPQETQYF | TGCGCCAGCAGCATAGGACCACCCCAAGAGACCCAGTACTTC
many | TRBJ2-7 | TRBD2 | TRBV19 | CASSMTSGDFYEQYF | TGTGCCAGTAGTATGACTAGCGGGGATTTCTACGAGCAGTACTTC
many | TRBJ2-1 | . | TRBV12-3/TRBV12-4 | CASSIRLQAPYNEQFF | TGTGCCAGCAGTATCCGACTACAAGCCCCCTACAATGAGCAGTTCTTC
many | TRBJ2-3 | . | TRBV10-3 | CAISESKTDTQYF | TGTGCCATCAGTGAGTCTAAGACAGATACGCAGTATTTT
few | TRBJ2-7 | . | TRBV20-1 | CSARDAYEQYF | TGCAGTGCTAGAGACGCCTACGAGCAGTACTTC
many | TRBJ1-1 | . | TRBV5-1 | CASSPREGNTEAFF | TGCGCCAGCAGCCCCAGGGAGGGTAACACTGAAGCTTTCTTT
many | TRBJ2-1 | TRBD2 | TRBV20-1 | CSATLAGGYNEQFF | TGCAGTGCTACCTTAGCGGGAGGTTACAATGAGCAGTTCTTC
many | TRBJ2-3 | TRBD2 | TRBV7-9 | CASSSVASGSTDTQYF | TGTGCCAGCAGCTCGGTGGCTAGCGGATCCACAGATACGCAGTATTTT
few | TRBJ1-1 | . | TRBV30 | CAYPISTEKAFF | TGTGCTTACCCGATTTCGACAGAAAAAGCTTTCTTT
many | TRBJ1-2 | . | TRBV24-1 | CATSDHNKVNYGYTF | TGTGCCACCAGTGACCACAACAAAGTTAACTATGGCTACACCTTC
many | TRBJ1-1 | . | TRBV20-1 | CSAAKGGTEAFF | TGCAGTGCCGCAAAGGGCGGCACTGAAGCTTTCTTT
many | TRBJ1-2 | . | TRBV9 | CASSVAGAHESSGYTF | TGTGCCAGCAGCGTAGCTGGGGCACACGAGTCCTCTGGCTACACCTTC
. | TRBJ2-2 | TRBD2 | TRBV4-3 | CASRAGIGSGELFF | TGCGCCAGCAGAGCGGGAATTGGGTCCGGGGAGCTGTTTTTT
few | TRBJ1-2 | . | TRBV7-2 | CASGGGYTF | TGTGCCAGCGGGGGGGGCTACACCTTC
many | TRBJ2-3 | TRBD1 | TRBV6-5 | CASGQGSYADTQYF | TGTGCCAGCGGACAGGGTAGTTATGCAGATACGCAGTATTTT